This TCR beta chain is from a study of blood T cell repertoires in COVID-19. About the study: Acute and convalescent COVID-19 specimens originated in the United States, Italy and Spain. T cells, B-cell-depleted T cells, or PBMCs provided the cDNA or gDNA that served as material.

In the study's own analysis: Reference gene primer amplification yielded estimated nucleated cell counts. The protocol was immunoSEQ multiplex PCR, while the TCRdb copy is restricted to in-frame clones and leaves out a portion. V, J and clone size derive from that table, while D and trimming were established from the DNA sequence. Seen here are 8,800 or so clones, approximately 80% observed once, and the top ten hold around 32%. Germline lookup yields CDR1 GTSNPN and CDR2 SVGIG (reference sequence). This CDR3 comprises 11 residues. The germline V and J ends were trimmed by 0 bases and 11 bases, with 10 bases remaining between them.

What was sequenced was peripheral blood. The receptor comes from a human donor in a cohort sampled during active COVID-19. The chain uses TRBV30 and TRBJ1-1, with D unresolved. The CDR3 loop is CAWSVHGEAFF. The CDR3 coding sequence is TGTGCCTGGAGTGTACATGGGGAGGCTTTCTTT.